Presented here are 9 T cell receptor beta chains from one specimen sequenced in a study of beta chain features in type 1 diabetes. Findings and limits, study-wide: All four CD4+ subsets from Type 1 diabetes patients carried moderately but significantly shorter TCRB CDR3s.

Their recognized antigens are unknown. The entirety of the isolated RNA underwent reverse transcription, so expressed TCRB transcripts were sequenced. This table comes from immunoSEQ multiplex PCR, and its TCRdb copy is limited to in-frame clones, with some not included. The sample lists 100,000 to 150,000 clones, around a sixth occurring once. What was sequenced was central memory CD4+ T cells from blood. Source of these receptors: a man younger than 35 with type 1 diabetes.

The chain employs TRBV19 and TRBJ2-5, with 9 bases matching TRBD1. The CDR3 consists of 16 residues. The J segment lost 4 bases and the V segment lost 4 bases, leaving 10 bases of the junction unmatched. The germline V gene encodes CDR1 LNHDA and CDR2 SQIVND (reference sequence). This chain's CDR3 is CASSTAGTGSGETQYF. As DNA, the CDR3 is TGTGCCAGTAGTACGGCCGGGACAGGGAGCGGAGAGACCCAGTACTTC. Looking up the rest from reference TRBV19 and TRBJ2-5 gives the full variable domain: DGGITQSPKYLFRKEGQNVTLSCEQNLNHDAMYWYRQDPGQGLRLIYYSQIVNDFQKGDIAEGYSVSREKKESFPLTVTSAQKNPTAFYLCASSTAGTGSGETQYFGPGTRLLVL.

This clone was counted only a few times. The chain has TRBV5-1 and TRBJ1-3, with D uncertain. Deletions cut 5 bases from V and 0 bases from J, with 6 bases between. Looked up from germline, CDR1 is SGHRS and CDR2 is YFSETQ. The CDR3 totals 13 residues. The CDR3 is CASSPSSGNTIYF. The CDR3, as DNA: TGCGCCAGCAGTCCGAGCTCTGGAAACACCATATATTTT. Full variable domain (outside the CDR3, taken from reference TRBV5-1 and TRBJ1-3): KAGVTQTPRYLIKTRGQQVTLSCSPISGHRSVSWYQQTPGQGLQFLFEYFSETQRNKGNFPGRFSGRQFSNSRSEMNVSTLELGDSALYLCASSPSSGNTIYFGEGSWLTVV.

This clone showed up just a few times. V and J are TRBV7-2 and TRBJ2-7, with D perhaps TRBD2 (5 bases). The V end lost 2 bases, the J end lost 5 bases, and 16 bases lay between the germline ends. The CDR3 has 15 residues. Germline loops: CDR1 SGHTA, CDR2 FQGNSA. The CDR3 DNA follows: TGTGCCAGCAGCTTAAAGATTAGAGGGTCCCACGAGCAGTACTTC. Its translation: CASSLKIRGSHEQYF.

J is TRBJ2-1 and V is TRBV6-5, with 9 bases identical to TRBD1. Trimming took 6 bases from V and 4 from J; bases not matched to a gene: 7. This CDR3 spans 15 amino acids. In germline, CDR1 is MNHEY, CDR2 SVGAGI. In DNA form, the CDR3 reads TGTGCCAGCAGCCCGTCCGGGACAGGGTACAATGAGCAGTTCTTC. Protein product: CASSPSGTGYNEQFF.

The chain couples TRBV18 to TRBJ1-3; TRBD1 matches 7 bases. Losses at the gene ends were 2 bases for V and 0 bases for J; bases not matched to a gene: 4. Germline CDR1 and CDR2: KGHSH and LQKENI. CDR3 length: 16 amino acids. In DNA form, the CDR3 reads TGTGCCAGCTCACCATCGGGACAGCACTCTGGAAACACCATATATTTT. Its protein product is CASSPSGQHSGNTIYF.

This clone showed up just a few times. This chain joins TRBV27 and TRBJ2-7; 10 bases fit TRBD2. With 5 bases clipped from V and 6 bases from J, the junction kept 19 bases outside the gene matches. The germline V gene has CDR1 MNHEY and CDR2 SMNVEV (reference sequence). The CDR3 length is 18 residues. CDR3 coding DNA: TGTGCCAGCAGTCGAGCTAGCGGGGGAACCAATCAACCGGGCGAGCAGTACTTC. It is translated as CASSRASGGTNQPGEQYF.

This clone occurred a few times. V is TRBV14 and J is TRBJ2-1; a possible D gene is TRBD1 (5 bases). Germline V gives CDR1 SGHDN, CDR2 FVKESK. Trimming stripped 0 bases from V and 2 bases from J, with 8 bases between. CDR3 size: 15 residues. CDR3 sequence: CASSQDWGPYNEQFF. Here the CDR3 DNA reads TGTGCCAGCAGCCAAGATTGGGGCCCCTACAATGAGCAGTTCTTC.

V usage is TRBV6-1 and J usage is TRBJ2-2; D perhaps matches TRBD2 (5 bases). Per the germline V gene, CDR1 is MNHNS and CDR2 is SASEGT. V lost 8 bases, J lost 4 bases, and 11 bases lay in between. CDR3 length equals 13 residues. CDR3: CASERSGTGELFF. CDR3 sequence (DNA): TGTGCCAGCGAGCGGTCGGGCACCGGGGAGCTGTTTTTT.

The sample holds a few counts of this clone. The V and J genes are TRBV11-2 and TRBJ2-5; D gene unclear. This CDR3 comprises 11 residues. Germline V gene data show CDR1 as SGHAT and CDR2 as FQNNGV. The V gene lost 5 bases and the J gene lost 10 bases, with 11 bases spanning the gap. In DNA, the CDR3 is TGTGCCAGCAGCGCCCTGTACAACCAGTACTTC. Translation gives CASSALYNQYF. The full variable domain, completed using reference TRBV11-2 and TRBJ2-5, is EAGVAQSPRYKIIEKRQSVAFWCNPISGHATLYWYQQILGQGPKLLIQFQNNGVVDDSQLPKDRFSAERLKGVDSTLKIQPAKLEDSAVYLCASSALYNQYFGPGTRLLVL.